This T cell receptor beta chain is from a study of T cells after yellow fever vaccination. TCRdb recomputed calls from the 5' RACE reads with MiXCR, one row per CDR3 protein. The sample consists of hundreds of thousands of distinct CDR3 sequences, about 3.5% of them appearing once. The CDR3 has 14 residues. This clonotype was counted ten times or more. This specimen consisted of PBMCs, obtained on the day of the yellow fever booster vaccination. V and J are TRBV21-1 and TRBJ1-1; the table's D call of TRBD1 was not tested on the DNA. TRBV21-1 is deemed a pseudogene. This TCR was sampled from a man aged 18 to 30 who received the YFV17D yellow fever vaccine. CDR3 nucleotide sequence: TGTGCCAGCAGCAAAGTTGTCAGGGGCTCTGAAGCTTTCTTT. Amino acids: CASSKVVRGSEAFF.